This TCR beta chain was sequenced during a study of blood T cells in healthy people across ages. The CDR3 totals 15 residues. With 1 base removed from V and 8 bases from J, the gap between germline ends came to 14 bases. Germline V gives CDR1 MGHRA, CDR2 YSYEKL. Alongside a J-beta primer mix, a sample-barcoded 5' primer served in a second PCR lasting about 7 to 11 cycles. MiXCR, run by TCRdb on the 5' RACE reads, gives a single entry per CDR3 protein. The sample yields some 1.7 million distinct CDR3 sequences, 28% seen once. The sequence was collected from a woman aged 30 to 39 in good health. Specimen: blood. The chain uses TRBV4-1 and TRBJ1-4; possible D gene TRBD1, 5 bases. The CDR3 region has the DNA TGCGCCAGCAGCCAAGGGGGGAGCGCGGGCGAAAAACTGTTTTTT. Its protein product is CASSQGGSAGEKLFF.